The 28 T cell receptor beta chains listed next were all sequenced from one sample in a study of cytotoxic CD8 clonotypes in ibrutinib-treated CLL. This table comes from immunoSEQ multiplex PCR, and its TCRdb copy is limited to in-frame clones, with some not included. Here the sample spans approximately 100,000 clones, around 77% being singletons. This material consisted of PBMCs, taken after 24 months of ibrutinib treatment. The receptors originated from a human donor with chronic lymphocytic leukemia.

CDR3: CASSYSGSFNEQFF. The CDR3 region has the DNA TGTGCCAGCAGTTATAGCGGGAGTTTCAATGAGCAGTTCTTC. This chain links TRBV28 with TRBJ2-1, with TRBD2 matching 9 bases. The CDR3 is 14 amino acids. The V gene's germline CDR1 is MDHEN and CDR2 SYDVKM. With V trimmed by 4 bases and J by 6 bases, 4 bases remained unmatched. Supplemented by reference TRBV28 and TRBJ2-1, the full variable domain reads DVKVTQSSRYLVKRTGEKVFLECVQDMDHENMFWYRQDPGLGLRLIYFSYDVKMKEKGDIPEGYSVSREKKERFSLILESASTNQTSMYLCASSYSGSFNEQFFGPGTRLTVL.

This clone was found once. The chain links TRBV27 to TRBJ2-5, with a tentative D call TRBD2 (5 bases). The germline V gene has CDR1 MNHEY and CDR2 SMNVEV (reference sequence). The CDR3 is 15 residues long. The V and J ends lost 4 bases and 5 bases respectively, with 17 bases between them. In DNA, the CDR3 is TGTGCCAGCAGTTCGGCCCTGGGAGTTTGGGAGACCCAGTACTTC. It yields the protein CASSSALGVWETQYF.

The chain has TRBV2 and TRBJ2-7; D is unresolved. Germline loops: CDR1 SNHLY, CDR2 FYNNEI. CDR3 length equals 11 residues. Deletions cut 5 bases from V and 4 bases from J, with 6 bases between. CDR3 in DNA: TGTGCCAGCAGTCTGTTATACGAGCAGTACTTC. Translated, it gives CASSLLYEQYF.

V gene TRBV27 combines with J gene TRBJ2-2; D perhaps matches TRBD2 (6 bases). Looked up from germline, CDR1 is MNHEY and CDR2 is SMNVEV (reference sequence). This CDR3 region has 16 residues. The V and J ends lost 2 bases and 4 bases respectively, with 14 bases between them. Written as DNA, the CDR3 is TGTGCCAGCAGTTTACACACGGGAGTCGGCACCGGGGAGCTGTTTTTT. The encoded protein is CASSLHTGVGTGELFF.

The V and J genes are TRBV7-9 and TRBJ1-1; D uncertain. Germline V gene data show CDR1 as SEHNR and CDR2 as FQNEAQ (reference sequence). This CDR3 comprises 12 residues. The V end was cut by 4 bases, the J end by 3 bases, with 6 bases between. CDR3 protein: CASSSQYTEAFF. The CDR3 nucleotides are TGTGCCAGCAGCTCACAATACACTGAAGCTTTCTTT. The full variable domain, in which reference TRBV7-9 and TRBJ1-1 provide the parts outside the CDR3, is DTGVSQNPRHKITKRGQNVTFRCDPISEHNRLYWYRQTLGQGPEFLTYFQNEAQLEKSRLLSDRFSAERPKGSFSTLEIQRTEQGDSAMYLCASSSQYTEAFFGQGTRLTVV.

The chain uses TRBV7-9 and TRBJ2-1; 8 bases match TRBD2. V shed 5 bases, J shed 5 bases, and the junction held 8 bases outside the gene matches. Germline loops: CDR1 SEHNR, CDR2 FQNEAQ (reference sequence). The CDR3 contains 15 residues. The DNA of the CDR3 is TGTGCCAGCAGCAACAGAGCGGGAGTTAACAATGAGCAGTTCTTC. It yields the protein CASSNRAGVNNEQFF.

The chain employs TRBV28 and TRBJ2-7; TRBD1 matches 12 bases. Trimming took 0 bases from V and 5 from J; bases not matched to a gene: 2. The length of the CDR3 is 15 residues. Germline values: CDR1 MDHEN, CDR2 SYDVKM. CDR3 DNA sequence: TGTGCCAGCAGTTTATGGGGACAGGGGGCGAACGAGCAGTACTTC. Encoded protein: CASSLWGQGANEQYF. Supplemented by reference TRBV28 and TRBJ2-7, the full variable domain reads DVKVTQSSRYLVKRTGEKVFLECVQDMDHENMFWYRQDPGLGLRLIYFSYDVKMKEKGDIPEGYSVSREKKERFSLILESASTNQTSMYLCASSLWGQGANEQYFGPGTRLTVT.

V gene TRBV19 combines with J gene TRBJ1-3, with 9 bases that match TRBD1. The CDR3 covers 16 residues. V was pared by 5 bases and J by 0 bases, with 5 bases of the junction left unmatched. Germline CDR1 is LNHDA and CDR2 is SQIVND (reference sequence). The CDR3 loop reads CASSRDRASSGNTIYF. DNA for the CDR3: TGTGCCAGTAGTCGGGACAGGGCAAGCTCTGGAAACACCATATATTTT.

The chain carries TRBV29-1 and TRBJ1-1, with D tentatively TRBD1 (6 bases). The germline CDR1 and CDR2 sequences are SQVTM and ANQGSEA. The CDR3 is made up of 12 amino acids. The V end was cut by 6 bases, the J end by 5 bases, with 13 bases between. The CDR3 spells CSVSQGRTEAFF. The CDR3 nucleotides read TGCAGCGTCTCACAGGGAAGGACTGAAGCTTTCTTT.

The J gene is TRBJ1-1, the V gene TRBV11-2; D remains ambiguous. The CDR3 runs 16 residues. The germline V and J ends were trimmed by 1 base and 0 bases, with 12 bases remaining between them. CDR1 and CDR2 from the germline V gene are SGHAT and FQNNGV. The CDR3 DNA sequence: TGTGCCAGCAGCTTAGCTCTAGGTCCCATGAACACTGAAGCTTTCTTT. Translated, it gives CASSLALGPMNTEAFF.

The chain carries TRBV7-3 and TRBJ2-1; unclear D gene. This CDR3 region has 14 residues. V was trimmed by 0 bases and J by 5 bases, leaving 8 bases between them. CDR1 and CDR2 from the germline V gene are SGHTA and FQGTGA. The chain's CDR3 is CASSLTIADNEQFF. DNA of the CDR3: TGTGCCAGCAGCTTAACCATCGCCGACAATGAGCAGTTCTTC. The variable domain in full, with the rest retrieved from reference TRBV7-3 and TRBJ2-1, is GAGVSQTPSNKVTEKGKYVELRCDPISGHTALYWYRQSLGQGPEFLIYFQGTGAADDSGLPNDRFFAVRPEGSVSTLKIQRTERGDSAVYLCASSLTIADNEQFFGPGTRLTVL.

This clone was counted a few times. The V gene is TRBV14, the J gene TRBJ1-4; D call uncertain. This CDR3 comprises 15 residues. Germline-derived CDR1 and CDR2 are SGHDN and FVKESK. Trimming left V 0 bases short and J 3 bases short, with 8 bases between. The CDR3 reads CASSQEPAANEKLFF. The CDR3 DNA sequence: TGTGCCAGCAGCCAAGAGCCGGCAGCTAATGAAAAACTGTTTTTT.

CDR3 nucleotide sequence: TGCGCCAGCAGTGAGTCATTCGGGACACCGTTCTTC. Amino acid sequence: CASSESFGTPFF. V gene TRBV10-1 combines with J gene TRBJ2-1; a possible D gene is TRBD1 (6 bases). Trimming pared 0 bases from V and 15 bases from J, leaving 12 bases between. The CDR3 contains 12 residues. The V gene's germline CDR1 is WNHNN and CDR2 SYGVQD (reference sequence).

The chain carries TRBV29-1 and TRBJ2-7, with a weak D call TRBD1 (6 bases). Germline V CDR1 and CDR2: SQVTM, ANQGSEA. V was shortened by 3 bases and J by 9 bases, with 18 bases between the two germline ends. CDR3 length: 13 residues. The CDR3 is CSVEGQGGIGQYF. In DNA form, the CDR3 reads TGCAGCGTTGAGGGACAAGGGGGTATCGGGCAGTACTTC.

The chain carries TRBV5-1 and TRBJ2-7; TRBD2 might be the D (5 bases). CDR1 is SGHRS and CDR2 is YFSETQ in the germline V gene. The CDR3 contains 16 residues. Trimming shortened V by 4 bases and J by 1 base, and 18 bases separated the two germline ends. The CDR3 DNA reads as TGCGCCAGCAGCCTGGGGTGGGGAGTCGGTTCCTACGAGCAGTACTTC. This sequence encodes CASSLGWGVGSYEQYF. Variable domain in full (rest from reference TRBV5-1 and TRBJ2-7): KAGVTQTPRYLIKTRGQQVTLSCSPISGHRSVSWYQQTPGQGLQFLFEYFSETQRNKGNFPGRFSGRQFSNSRSEMNVSTLELGDSALYLCASSLGWGVGSYEQYFGPGTRLTVT.

The CDR3 spells CASSFRLAGEKDTQYF. The DNA of the CDR3 is TGTGCCAGCAGCTTCCGACTAGCGGGAGAGAAAGATACGCAGTATTTT. The rearrangement links TRBV9 to TRBJ2-3; 12 nucleotides agree with TRBD2. Germline V lookup: CDR1 SGDLS, CDR2 YYNGEE. After removal of 4 bases from V and 5 bases from J, the junction contained 8 bases not matched to a gene. This CDR3 spans 16 amino acids.

This chain links TRBV4-1 with TRBJ2-5; 7 bases align to TRBD1. J lost 4 bases, V lost 1 base, and 3 bases had no gene match. The CDR3 length is 14 residues. CDR1 is MGHRA, CDR2 YSYEKL, per germline. The CDR3 protein is CASSQGGQPETQYF. The CDR3 DNA sequence: TGCGCCAGCAGCCAAGGGGGACAGCCAGAGACCCAGTACTTC.

V is TRBV4-2 and J is TRBJ1-1; possible D gene TRBD1, 6 bases. Germline loops: CDR1 LGHNA, CDR2 YNFKEQ. The V and J ends lost 0 bases and 11 bases respectively, with 13 bases between them. There are 13 residues in the CDR3. CDR3 sequence reads: CASSQDSQGAAFF. In nucleotides, the CDR3 is TGTGCCAGCAGCCAAGATTCACAGGGTGCGGCTTTCTTT.

A single count supports this clone. The rearrangement links TRBV2 to TRBJ2-1; D is perhaps TRBD2 (6 bases). Trimming left V 6 bases short and J 4 bases short, with 19 bases between. Germline CDR1 and CDR2: SNHLY and FYNNEI. CDR3 length: 16 residues. CDR3 coding DNA: TGTGCCAGCAGAGGCGGGACCGCGAGCCTTTACAATGAGCAGTTCTTC. Translation gives CASRGGTASLYNEQFF.

This clone has only one observation. The chain joins TRBV19 to TRBJ1-5; D call uncertain. Germline CDR1 reads LNHDA; CDR2 reads SQIVND (reference sequence). Trimming removed 6 bases at V and 0 bases at J, with 9 bases between. This CDR3 region has 14 residues. The CDR3 bases are TGTGCCAGTAGAACTCAGTATAGCAATCAGCCCCAGCATTTT. This sequence encodes CASRTQYSNQPQHF.

The table lists this clone with a few counts. The chain couples TRBV5-1 to TRBJ1-2; perhaps TRBD1 as D (5 bases). The CDR3 runs 13 residues. CDR1 and CDR2 from the germline V gene are SGHRS and YFSETQ. V lost 5 bases and J 7 bases, leaving 15 bases between the germline ends. In nucleotides, the CDR3 is TGCGCCAGCAGTATCCAGGGCGAGTTTGGCTACACCTTC. Translated, it gives CASSIQGEFGYTF. The complete variable domain, with remaining parts taken from reference TRBV5-1 and TRBJ1-2, reads KAGVTQTPRYLIKTRGQQVTLSCSPISGHRSVSWYQQTPGQGLQFLFEYFSETQRNKGNFPGRFSGRQFSNSRSEMNVSTLELGDSALYLCASSIQGEFGYTFGSGTRLTVV.

The chain joins TRBV28 to TRBJ1-1; D remains ambiguous. The V end was cut by 7 bases, the J end by 7 bases, with 16 bases between. CDR1 is MDHEN and CDR2 is SYDVKM in the germline V gene. This CDR3 comprises 13 residues. This CDR3 is CASIDNPALEAFF. The DNA for the CDR3 is TGTGCCAGCATTGACAACCCCGCGCTTGAAGCTTTCTTT.

This chain connects TRBV11-2 to TRBJ1-1; D remains ambiguous. Germline lookup yields CDR1 SGHAT and CDR2 FQNNGV. Trimming pared 5 bases from V and 4 bases from J, leaving 11 bases between. The CDR3 totals 13 residues. The CDR3 reads CASSDLGLTEAFF. In nucleotides, the CDR3 is TGTGCCAGCAGCGATTTAGGCCTCACTGAAGCTTTCTTT.

The chain is built from TRBV29-1 and TRBJ2-3, with 8 nucleotides matching TRBD2. CDR3 length: 12 amino acids. J was trimmed by 6 bases and V by 3 bases; bases with no gene match: 2. Germline V gives CDR1 SQVTM, CDR2 ANQGSEA. CDR3 in amino acids: CSVEREADTQYF. CDR3 DNA sequence: TGCAGCGTTGAGCGGGAGGCGGATACGCAGTATTTT.

The V and J genes are TRBV30 and TRBJ1-5; the match to TRBD1 covers 8 bases. This CDR3 spans 15 amino acids. The V segment lost 3 bases and the J segment 4 bases; nucleotides outside the gene matches: 8. Germline assignment: CDR1 GTSNPN and CDR2 SVGIG (reference sequence). CDR3 DNA: TGTGCCTGGAGCGCGACAGGGGTGCGGAATCAGCCCCAGCATTTT. Translation: CAWSATGVRNQPQHF.

This sequence joins TRBV28 and TRBJ2-4; 11 bases fit TRBD2. This CDR3 has 17 amino acids. V was clipped by 6 bases and J by 7 bases; unmatched bases: 14. Looked up from germline, CDR1 is MDHEN and CDR2 is SYDVKM. DNA of the CDR3: TGTGCCAGCAGACGGGTAGCGGGAGGGCCCTTTAATAACATTCAGTACTTC. This translates into CASRRVAGGPFNNIQYF.

V and J are TRBV25-1 and TRBJ2-1; 9 bases match TRBD1. The CDR3 is 13 residues long. Germline values: CDR1 MGHDK, CDR2 SYGVNS. V lost 6 bases and J lost 6; bases outside the gene matches: 3. CDR3 sequence: CASRETGGNEQFF. The CDR3, as DNA: TGTGCCAGCAGGGAGACAGGGGGCAATGAGCAGTTCTTC.

V is TRBV5-1 and J is TRBJ1-1, with TRBD1 as a possible D gene (6 bases). Trimming shortened V by 5 bases and J by 4 bases, and 18 bases separated the two germline ends. Germline CDR1 reads SGHRS; CDR2 reads YFSETQ. CDR3 size: 15 residues. The CDR3 protein is CASSFPRTDSTEAFF. The CDR3 region has the DNA TGCGCCAGCAGTTTTCCTCGGACAGATAGCACTGAAGCTTTCTTT.